This T cell receptor beta chain emerged from a study of T cells in Graves' hyperthyroidism and ophthalmopathy. Notes on the study in general: Blood samples included most of the expanded thyroid clonotypes exceeding 0.001. Ophthalmopathy and stable hyperthyroidism were separated by a 13 V-J model.

No ophthalmopathy progression within 18 months constituted stable Graves' hyperthyroidism. Criteria for exclusion of patients were uncontrolled infection, other autoimmune disease, pregnancy or lactation. The CDR3 contains 13 residues. Germline CDR1 MNHNS, CDR2 SASEGT. With 8 bases clipped from V and 6 bases from J, the junction kept 4 bases outside the gene matches. Notes on this clonotype: What it binds is not known.

The investigators amplified TCR beta CDR3 regions from RNA transcripts. First-round RT-PCR of the TCR CDR3 relied on the HTBI primer set. MiXCR, applied by TCRdb to the multiplex PCR reads, yields one record per CDR3 protein. The sample holds around 300,000 distinct CDR3 sequences; 14% are singletons and the top ten take roughly 25%. The V gene is TRBV6-1, the J gene TRBJ2-1, with 10 nucleotides matching TRBD2. The sample consisted of blood. This clonotype was obtained from a woman in her thirties with Graves' hyperthyroidism. CDR3 bases: TGTGCCAGCGGAGCGGGAGGGAGCAATGAGCAGTTCTTC. Its translation: CASGAGGSNEQFF.